Listed below are T cell receptor beta chains from one sample, sequenced in a study of shared T cell receptors in the human thymus. TCRdb's copy holds only in-frame clones and misses some; the assay was immunoSEQ multiplex PCR. Of hundreds of thousands of clones in the sample, more than 75% were seen once. The sample was also reused in another study, on human thymus T cells.

Sequenced: thymocytes. All receptors come from a boy younger than two with a congenital heart defect. CDR3s include the opening cysteine and the closing phenylalanine or tryptophan. The order of the fields is V gene, J gene, D gene, clone size, CDR3 protein, CDR3 DNA. D genes are given only for firm matches. The listing skips clone size in some rows; elsewhere it reads once, few, many or a size class.

TRBV28	TRBJ2-1	TRBD2	.	CASSLRGLAGGARDEQFF	TGTGCCAGCAGTTTAAGAGGACTAGCGGGAGGGGCTAGGGATGAGCAGTTCTTC
TRBV25-1	TRBJ2-3	TRBD2	once	CASSELAGADTQYF	TGTGCCAGCAGTGAGCTAGCGGGAGCAGATACGCAGTATTTT
TRBV5-4	TRBJ2-7	TRBD2	.	CASSLYSGAYEQYF	TGTGCCAGCAGCTTGTATAGCGGGGCCTACGAGCAGTACTTC
TRBV19	TRBJ1-1	.	.	CASSVEGRAFF	TGTGCCAGTAGCGTGGAGGGCAGGGCTTTCTTT
TRBV5-8	TRBJ2-7	.	.	CASRARDLNYEQYF	TGTGCCAGCAGAGCCCGGGACTTGAACTACGAGCAGTACTTC
TRBV6-1	TRBJ2-6	.	.	CASSDIQHDSGANVLTF	TGTGCCAGCAGTGACATACAGCATGACTCTGGGGCCAACGTCCTGACTTTC
TRBV27	TRBJ2-1	.	.	CASSLKRADRVPPGRGNEQFF	TGTGCCAGCAGCCTGAAGCGGGCGGACAGGGTACCCCCGGGGAGGGGCAATGAGCAGTTCTTC
TRBV6-6	TRBJ2-3	.	.	CASLHAGTSTDTQYF	TGTGCCAGCTTACACGCGGGGACCAGCACAGATACGCAGTATTTT
TRBV7-8	TRBJ1-1	.	once	CASSPFVTANTEAFF	TGTGCCAGCAGCCCATTTGTCACAGCGAACACTGAAGCTTTCTTT
TRBV30	TRBJ2-7	.	once	CAWSEDSLTYEQYF	TGTGCCTGGAGTGAGGACAGTTTAACCTACGAGCAGTACTTC
TRBV5-5	TRBJ2-2	.	.	CASSPRSGETGELFF	TGTGCCAGCAGCCCCCGGTCCGGAGAAACCGGGGAGCTGTTTTTT
TRBV11-2	TRBJ1-4	TRBD1	.	CASSLVGDRAEKLFF	TGTGCCAGCAGCTTAGTGGGGGACAGAGCTGAAAAACTGTTTTTT
TRBV14	TRBJ2-7	TRBD1	.	CASSQLATGQGYEQYF	TGTGCCAGCAGCCAGCTCGCGACAGGGCAGGGCTACGAGCAGTACTTC
TRBV29-1	TRBJ2-1	.	.	CSVELYEQFF	TGCAGCGTTGAATTATATGAGCAGTTCTTC
TRBV27	TRBJ2-1	TRBD2	.	CASSRPPTSVWGEQFF	TGTGCCAGCAGTCGCCCACCGACTAGCGTTTGGGGTGAGCAGTTCTTC
TRBV15	TRBJ2-3	.	.	CATSRVTTGADTQYF	TGTGCCACCAGCAGAGTTACGACGGGGGCAGATACGCAGTATTTT
TRBV4-1	TRBJ2-3	TRBD2	.	CASSPTSGRPSTDTQYF	TGCGCCAGCAGCCCGACTAGCGGGAGGCCCAGCACAGATACGCAGTATTTT
TRBV5-6	TRBJ2-5	TRBD2	few	CASSSGPSGRASQETQYF	TGTGCCAGCAGCTCCGGTCCTAGCGGGAGGGCCTCGCAAGAGACCCAGTACTTC
TRBV10-2	TRBJ2-7	TRBD2	.	CASSESDLGRVARPYEQYF	TGCGCCAGCAGTGAGTCGGATCTTGGGAGGGTAGCGAGACCTTACGAGCAGTACTTC